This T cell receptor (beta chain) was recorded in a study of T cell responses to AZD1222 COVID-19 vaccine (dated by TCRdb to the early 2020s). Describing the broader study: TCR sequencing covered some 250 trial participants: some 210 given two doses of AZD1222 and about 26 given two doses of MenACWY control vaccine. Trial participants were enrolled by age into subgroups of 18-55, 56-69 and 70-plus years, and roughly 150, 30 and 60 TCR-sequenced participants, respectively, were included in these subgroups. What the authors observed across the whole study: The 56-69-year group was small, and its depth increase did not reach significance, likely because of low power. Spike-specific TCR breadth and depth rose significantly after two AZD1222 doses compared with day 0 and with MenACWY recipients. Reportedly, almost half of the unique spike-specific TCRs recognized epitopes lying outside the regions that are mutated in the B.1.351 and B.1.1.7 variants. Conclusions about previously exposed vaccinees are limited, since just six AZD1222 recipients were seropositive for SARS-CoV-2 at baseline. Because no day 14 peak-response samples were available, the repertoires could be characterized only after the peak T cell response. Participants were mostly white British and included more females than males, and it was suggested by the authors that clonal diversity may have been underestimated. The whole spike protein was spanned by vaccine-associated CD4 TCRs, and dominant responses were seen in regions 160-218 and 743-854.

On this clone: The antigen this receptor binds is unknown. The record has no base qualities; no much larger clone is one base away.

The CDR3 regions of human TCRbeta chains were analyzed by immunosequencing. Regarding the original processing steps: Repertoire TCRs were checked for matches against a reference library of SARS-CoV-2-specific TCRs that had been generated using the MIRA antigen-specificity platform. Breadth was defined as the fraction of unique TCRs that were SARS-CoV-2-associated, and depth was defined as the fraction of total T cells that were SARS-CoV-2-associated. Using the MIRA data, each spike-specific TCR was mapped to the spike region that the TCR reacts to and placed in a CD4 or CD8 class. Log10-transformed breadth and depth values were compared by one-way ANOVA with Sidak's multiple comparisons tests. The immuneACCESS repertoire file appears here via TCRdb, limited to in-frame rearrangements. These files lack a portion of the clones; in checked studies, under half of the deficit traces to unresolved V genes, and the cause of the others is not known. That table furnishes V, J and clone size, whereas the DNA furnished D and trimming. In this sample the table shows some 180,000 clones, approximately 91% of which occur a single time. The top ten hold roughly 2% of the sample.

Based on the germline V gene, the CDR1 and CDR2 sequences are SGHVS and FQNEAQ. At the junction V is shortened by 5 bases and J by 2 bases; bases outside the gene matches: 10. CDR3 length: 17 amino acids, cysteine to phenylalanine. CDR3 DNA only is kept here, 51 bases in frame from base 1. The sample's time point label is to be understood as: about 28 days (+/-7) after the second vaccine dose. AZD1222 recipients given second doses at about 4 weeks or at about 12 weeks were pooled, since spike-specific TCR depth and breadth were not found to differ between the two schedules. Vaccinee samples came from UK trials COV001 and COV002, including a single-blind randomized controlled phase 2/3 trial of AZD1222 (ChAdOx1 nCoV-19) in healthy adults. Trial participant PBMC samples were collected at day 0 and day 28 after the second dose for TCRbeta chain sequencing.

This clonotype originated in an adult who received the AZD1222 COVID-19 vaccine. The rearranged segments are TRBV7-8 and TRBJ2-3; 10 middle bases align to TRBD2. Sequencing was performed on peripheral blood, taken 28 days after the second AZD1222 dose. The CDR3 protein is CASSAQPTSGDTDTQYF. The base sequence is TGTGCCAGCAGCGCTCAACCTACTAGCGGGGACACAGATACGCAGTATTTT. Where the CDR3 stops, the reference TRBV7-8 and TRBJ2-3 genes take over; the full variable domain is GAGVSQSPRYKVAKRGQDVALRCDPISGHVSLFWYQQALGQGPEFLTYFQNEAQLDKSGLPSDRFFAERPEGSVSTLKIQRTQQEDSAVYLCASSAQPTSGDTDTQYFGPGTRLTVL.